Below, 3 T cell receptor beta chains from the same sample are listed, as sequenced in a study of shared clonotypes between healthy human individuals. Sequenced by immunoSEQ multiplex PCR; TCRdb stores in-frame clones only, minus some. The sample records about 530,000 clones, about 96% being singletons. The sequenced material came from naive CD4+ T cells sorted from blood. Stated subset: CD45RA+ positively selected. Receptor source: a woman in her 30s in good health.

The chain is built from TRBV6-5 and TRBJ1-1; 7 positions agree with TRBD1. V lost 5 bases, J lost 8 bases, and 2 bases stayed unmatched. The CDR3 totals 11 residues. The germline gives CDR1 MNHEY, CDR2 SVGAGI. CDR3 in amino acids: CASSHRGEAFF. The CDR3 DNA reads TGTGCCAGCAGTCACAGGGGAGAAGCTTTCTTT.

The V and J genes are TRBV5-6 and TRBJ2-5; 14 bases line up with TRBD2. Germline CDR1 SGHDT, CDR2 YYEEEE. The CDR3 totals 19 residues. After removal of 1 base from V and 0 bases from J, the junction contained 8 bases not matched to a gene. CDR3 region: CASSLRTSGRNTDQETQYF. CDR3 coding DNA: TGTGCCAGCAGCTTGCGGACTAGCGGGAGGAATACCGACCAAGAGACCCAGTACTTC.

The chain joins TRBV6-1 to TRBJ1-1; D may be TRBD1 (6 bases). Between the trimmed V and J ends, which lost 4 bases and 6 bases, there was a span of 12 bases. Germline CDR1 and CDR2: MNHNS and SASEGT. The CDR3 consists of 13 residues. In DNA, the CDR3 is TGTGCCAGCAGTGTTGTCCAGGGGCCTGAAGCTTTCTTT. This gives the protein CASSVVQGPEAFF.